The rows below give T cell receptor beta chains drawn from one sample of a study of T cell changes during pregnancy in multiple sclerosis. Sequencing used immunoSEQ multiplex PCR; TCRdb keeps in-frame clones, though not all of them. Here the sample spans more than 55,000 clones, under 95% being singletons. Sample: peripheral blood, taken in the second trimester of pregnancy. The receptors stem from a female donor with multiple sclerosis, enrolled in a pregnancy study. CDR3s include the opening cysteine and the closing phenylalanine or tryptophan. A D gene is named only where the DNA matches it firmly. Expanded clones get a size class; other rows say once, few or many, or leave the size out.

V,D,size,J,CDR3
TRBV6-5,.,.,TRBJ2-5,CASSYDYGRTQYF
TRBV19,TRBD1,.,TRBJ1-2,CASSNTGTGKGYTF
TRBV7-2,TRBD1,.,TRBJ1-1,CASSRGGGYTEAFF
TRBV30,.,.,TRBJ2-6,CAWSVVGWGGGANVLTF
TRBV9,TRBD2,.,TRBJ2-1,CASSPGLAGEQFF
TRBV4-3,TRBD1,.,TRBJ1-1,CASSQEGRGSQMNTEAFF
TRBV5-1,TRBD1,.,TRBJ1-2,CASSLGRGRFGYTF
TRBV11-2,TRBD2,.,TRBJ2-1,CASSSGLAGVDEQFF
TRBV5-1,TRBD1,.,TRBJ1-1,CASRTGGDTEAFF
TRBV10-3,.,.,TRBJ1-3,CAISRAPGQENTIYF
TRBV5-1,.,.,TRBJ2-2,CASSLATRGFGTGELFF
TRBV5-1,TRBD2,.,TRBJ2-5,CASSPGLAKETQYF
TRBV5-4,TRBD1,.,TRBJ1-2,CASSPGTALYGYTF
TRBV7-9,.,.,TRBJ2-5,CASSSLGETQYF
TRBV11-2,.,.,TRBJ1-1,CASSFGQRNTEAFF
TRBV12-5,.,.,TRBJ1-5,CASGFYRVNSNQPQHF
TRBV4-2,TRBD1,.,TRBJ2-5,CASSHIQGGRGETQYF
TRBV28,.,.,TRBJ2-7,CASRLTGTYYEQYF
TRBV18,.,.,TRBJ1-6,CASSPGGVDSPLHF
TRBV5-1,.,.,TRBJ2-6,CASSLDPDFYSGANVLTF
TRBV7-9,TRBD2,.,TRBJ2-5,CASSGRGLGETQYF
TRBV5-1,TRBD1,.,TRBJ2-5,CASRLQGAQETQYF
TRBV28,TRBD1,.,TRBJ1-1,CASSLVLGQGISNTEAFF
TRBV19,.,.,TRBJ1-4,CASSLDPEEKLFF
TRBV5-6,.,.,TRBJ1-3,CASGRENTIYF
TRBV30,TRBD1,.,TRBJ1-4,CAWSPGGAGKLFF
TRBV11-3,TRBD1,.,TRBJ1-1,CASSKPGTGFMNTEAFF
TRBV18,TRBD2,.,TRBJ2-2,CASSAPGGENTGELFF
TRBV5-6,.,.,TRBJ2-5,CASSLGPQRGETQYF
TRBV28,TRBD1,.,TRBJ1-2,CASNPTGGDGYTF
TRBV5-6,TRBD1,.,TRBJ1-6,CASSFGTGSSPLHF
TRBV19,.,few,TRBJ1-5,CASSIDTYNQPQHF
TRBV7-9,.,.,TRBJ2-7,CASSFGPSGGALSYEQYF
TRBV28,TRBD2,.,TRBJ2-5,CASRRGLETQYF
TRBV10-3,.,.,TRBJ1-4,CAISGRVNEKLFF
TRBV19,.,.,TRBJ1-1,CASTPEGTEAFF
TRBV25-1,.,.,TRBJ2-7,CASSIYSYEQYF
TRBV7-3,.,.,TRBJ2-3,CASSSPGYFTDTQYF
TRBV5-1,.,.,TRBJ1-2,CASSPTGTPGTNYGYTF
TRBV28,.,.,TRBJ1-1,CASSIYVDTEAFF
TRBV2,.,.,TRBJ1-5,CASSGTGINQPQHF
TRBV5-1,TRBD1,.,TRBJ2-7,CASSLLTGVDYEQYF
TRBV9,TRBD2,.,TRBJ2-2,CASSGLRASGIGELFF
TRBV4-2,.,once,TRBJ2-1,CASSPSSYNEQFF
TRBV7-2,.,.,TRBJ2-1,CASSLGSAISYNEQFF
TRBV19,.,.,TRBJ1-5,CASTSYLHQPQHF
TRBV5-5,.,.,TRBJ1-1,CASSLEVRGTEAFF
TRBV14,TRBD2,.,TRBJ2-1,CASSQGYKRGNNEQFF
TRBV11-3,.,.,TRBJ2-2,CASSLRGPGELFF
TRBV4-1,TRBD2,.,TRBJ2-7,CASSLTISGGSSYEQYF
TRBV2,.,.,TRBJ1-2,CASSATGNGYTF
TRBV28,TRBD1,.,TRBJ1-1,CASRPGQGTEAFF
TRBV19,.,.,TRBJ2-2,CASSIQINTGELFF
TRBV6-4,TRBD2,.,TRBJ2-2,CASSDSAGGRYTGELFF
TRBV9,.,.,TRBJ1-3,CASSHSRSGNTIYF